The 32 T cell receptor beta chains in this list originate from one sample, sequenced in a study of shared clonotypes between healthy human individuals. Repertoires were generated with immunoSEQ multiplex PCR, while TCRdb's copy carries only in-frame clones and drops some. The sample comprises 2 million to 2.5 million clones, approximately 95% of which are singletons, and 0.13% rests with the top ten. Sequencing was performed on naive CD4+ T cells sorted from blood. Subset defined: CD45RA+ positively selected. These receptors came from a young man in good health.

The gene calls are TRBV11-2 and TRBJ1-3; D possibly corresponds to TRBD1 (5 bases). The germline V and J ends were trimmed by 0 bases and 3 bases, with 6 bases remaining between them. Germline lookup yields CDR1 SGHAT and CDR2 FQNNGV. This CDR3 region has 14 residues. The CDR3 sequence is CASSLDRDGNTIYF. CDR3 DNA: TGTGCCAGCAGCTTAGACAGGGATGGAAACACCATATATTTT.

The J gene is TRBJ2-2, the V gene TRBV6-5; 7 bases are a match to TRBD1. Germline CDR1 and CDR2: MNHEY and SVGAGI. The CDR3 sequence is 15 residues long. The ends lost 6 bases at V and 2 bases at J; junction bases unmatched: 6. This CDR3 is CASRGTETNTGELFF. CDR3 nucleotide sequence: TGTGCCAGCAGAGGGACAGAAACTAACACCGGGGAGCTGTTTTTT.

The V call is TRBV7-3, the J call TRBJ1-2; D uncertain. The CDR3 length is 14 residues. V gave up 0 bases and J gave up 3 bases, with 8 bases separating them. CDR1 and CDR2 from the germline V gene are SGHTA and FQGTGA. CDR3 in DNA: TGTGCCAGCAGCTTAACAGGGTGGGACTATGGCTACACCTTC. This sequence encodes CASSLTGWDYGYTF.

The V call is TRBV5-1, the J call TRBJ2-1; D is perhaps TRBD1 or TRBD2 (6 bases each). With 4 bases removed from V and 7 bases from J, the gap between germline ends came to 15 bases. The CDR3 length is 14 residues. Germline V gene sequence: CDR1 SGHRS, CDR2 YFSETQ. The chain's CDR3 is CASSAGTQGNEQFF. The CDR3 nucleotides are TGCGCCAGCAGCGCCGGGACTCAGGGGAATGAGCAGTTCTTC.

The rearrangement links TRBV6-5 to TRBJ1-5; D uncertain. The CDR3 has 14 residues. In germline, CDR1 is MNHEY, CDR2 SVGAGI. V shed 6 bases and J shed 0 bases, with 9 bases lying between them. The CDR3 is CASSRQYSNQPQHF. The DNA for the CDR3 is TGTGCCAGCAGCCGCCAGTATAGCAATCAGCCCCAGCATTTT.

J is TRBJ1-5 and V is TRBV5-1, with unresolved D. This CDR3 has 14 amino acids. The germline V and J ends were trimmed by 0 bases and 5 bases, with 9 bases remaining between them. Per the germline V gene, CDR1 is SGHRS and CDR2 is YFSETQ. The CDR3 reads CASSLGQAHQPQHF. CDR3 nucleotides: TGCGCCAGCAGCTTGGGACAAGCCCATCAGCCCCAGCATTTT.

With regard to this clone: An end of the junction does not agree with germline; a read error may underlie this. The chain recombines TRBV12-5 with TRBJ2-7; D may be TRBD2 (6 bases). CDR1 LGHNT and CDR2 FRNRAP come from the germline V gene. The CDR3 spans 15 residues. DNA of the CDR3: TGTGCTAGTGGTTTGGTCGGAGGGACGTCTTACTCTCGGTCCTTC. It specifies CASGLVGGTSYSRSF.

This chain links TRBV10-3 with TRBJ1-3; D remains ambiguous. The V gene lost 0 bases and the J gene lost 1 base, with 10 bases spanning the gap. The V gene's germline CDR1 is ENHRY and CDR2 SYGVKD. This CDR3 comprises 16 residues. In nucleotides, the CDR3 is TGTGCCATCAGTGAGTCGAGGTCTGAGTCTGGAAACACCATATATTTT. This gives the protein CAISESRSESGNTIYF.

The chain joins TRBV5-6 to TRBJ1-6, with D possibly matching TRBD1 (5 bases). CDR3 length: 14 residues. Germline V lookup: CDR1 SGHDT, CDR2 YYEEEE. V dropped 3 bases and J dropped 6 bases, with 10 bases sitting between them. The DNA for the CDR3 is TGTGCCAGCAGCTGGGGACGGTCTAATTCACCCCTCCACTTT. Translated, it gives CASSWGRSNSPLHF.

This clone was found once. In the same sample, other DNA sequences code for this CDR3. The chain recombines TRBV19 with TRBJ2-7; 8 bases are a match to TRBD1. The CDR3 is 14 residues long. Per the germline V gene, CDR1 is LNHDA and CDR2 is SQIVND (reference sequence). The trim removed 6 bases at V and 0 bases at J, leaving 4 bases unmatched. The chain's CDR3 is CASRRDRSSYEQYF. Here the CDR3 DNA reads TGTGCCAGTAGACGGGACAGGAGCTCCTACGAGCAGTACTTC.

J is TRBJ2-5 and V is TRBV6-4; D gene unclear. The CDR3 is 8 residues long. Per germline, CDR1 MRHNA and CDR2 SNTAGT. With 11 bases removed from V and 5 bases from J, the gap between germline ends came to 3 bases. The chain's CDR3 is CAVETQYF. The CDR3 DNA follows: TGTGCCGTGGAGACCCAGTACTTC.

The chain has TRBV7-9 and TRBJ2-3, with unresolved D. The CDR3 covers 17 residues. Per germline, CDR1 SEHNR and CDR2 FQNEAQ (reference sequence). Deletions cut 5 bases from V and 0 bases from J, with 18 bases between. The DNA for the CDR3 is TGTGCCAGCAGCAATACAGTGACCGGTGCTAGCACAGATACGCAGTATTTT. Translated: CASSNTVTGASTDTQYF.

The V and J genes are TRBV27 and TRBJ1-2; D uncertain. The V end was cut by 2 bases, the J end by 7 bases, with 11 bases between. The CDR3 contains 13 residues. CDR1 is MNHEY, CDR2 SMNVEV, per germline (reference sequence). In DNA form, the CDR3 reads TGTGCCAGCAGTTTAAGATCGGGTAGTGGCTACACCTTC. Its translation: CASSLRSGSGYTF.

This clone was observed once. The V call is TRBV11-2, the J call TRBJ2-1, with TRBD2 matching over 7 bases. Germline CDR1 SGHAT, CDR2 FQNNGV. Trimming removed 5 bases from V and 0 bases from J; junction bases left unmatched: 7. The CDR3 loop spans 16 amino acids. CDR3 residues: CASSEWGGRSYNEQFF. The DNA of the CDR3 is TGTGCCAGCAGCGAATGGGGGGGACGCTCCTACAATGAGCAGTTCTTC.

The genes are TRBV27 and TRBJ2-5; TRBD1 matches 8 bases. Losses at the gene ends were 4 bases for V and 1 base for J; bases not matched to a gene: 5. This CDR3 has 15 amino acids. Germline V gives CDR1 MNHEY, CDR2 SMNVEV (reference sequence). The chain's CDR3 is CASSSGQGPQETQYF. CDR3 coding DNA: TGTGCCAGCAGTTCTGGACAGGGACCCCAAGAGACCCAGTACTTC.

The gene calls are TRBV5-1 and TRBJ1-1; unclear D gene. Looked up from germline, CDR1 is SGHRS and CDR2 is YFSETQ. V lost 0 bases and J 3 bases, leaving 12 bases between the germline ends. The CDR3 length is 15 residues. CDR3: CASSLGSGSHTEAFF. Written as DNA, the CDR3 is TGCGCCAGCAGCTTGGGTAGTGGATCTCACACTGAAGCTTTCTTT.

The chain recombines TRBV10-3 with TRBJ2-2; TRBD1 is a possible D gene (6 bases). V was pared by 4 bases and J by 2 bases, with 14 bases between. The CDR3 extends over 16 amino acids. Germline V gene lookup returns CDR1 ENHRY and CDR2 SYGVKD. Here the CDR3 reads CAISVGQGGNTGELFF. The CDR3 bases are TGTGCCATCAGTGTGGGGCAAGGGGGAAACACCGGGGAGCTGTTTTTT.

V is TRBV9 and J is TRBJ2-2; TRBD2 matches 7 bases. This CDR3 contains 16 residues. Trimming took 4 bases from V and 6 from J; bases not matched to a gene: 12. The germline V gene has CDR1 SGDLS and CDR2 YYNGEE. The CDR3 here is CASSPLTSLGSGELFF. The CDR3 coding sequence is TGTGCCAGCAGCCCTTTGACTAGCTTGGGTTCCGGGGAGCTGTTTTTT.

The genes are TRBV5-1 and TRBJ1-1; 8 nucleotides agree with TRBD1. The V gene end was trimmed by 4 bases and the J gene end by 2 bases; junction bases not matched to a gene: 7. CDR1 is SGHRS, CDR2 YFSETQ, per germline. The CDR3 contains 15 residues. In nucleotides, the CDR3 is TGCGCCAGCAGCCTGACGACAGGGGCTAACACTGAAGCTTTCTTT. It encodes CASSLTTGANTEAFF.

The V and J genes are TRBV5-1 and TRBJ2-3; 11 bases map to TRBD2. CDR1 and CDR2 from the germline V gene are SGHRS and YFSETQ. V was clipped by 3 bases and J by 0 bases; unmatched bases: 6. The length of the CDR3 is 17 residues. CDR3 amino acids: CASSSGLAGPSTDTQYF. The CDR3 coding sequence is TGCGCCAGCAGCTCCGGACTAGCGGGTCCTAGCACAGATACGCAGTATTTT.

The chain links TRBV18 to TRBJ1-2, with 8 bases identical to TRBD1. The CDR3 has 15 residues. Germline V gene data show CDR1 as KGHSH and CDR2 as LQKENI. The V and J ends lost 8 bases and 0 bases, in that order; junction bases with no gene match: 8. Here the CDR3 DNA reads TGTGCCAGCACCGGACAGGGACTTTCTAACTATGGCTACACCTTC. Its translation is CASTGQGLSNYGYTF.

Note on this clone: The sample holds other DNA sequences that translate to the same CDR3. This rearrangement joins TRBV6-1 to TRBJ2-1; unclear D gene. This CDR3 comprises 12 residues. V was clipped by 5 bases and J by 3 bases, with 5 bases between them. Germline V CDR1 and CDR2: MNHNS, SASEGT. The CDR3 coding sequence is TGTGCCAGCAGTTCCCTCTACAATGAGCAGTTCTTC. Translated: CASSSLYNEQFF.

The rearrangement uses TRBV6-6 and TRBJ2-2, with 11 bases aligning to TRBD2. Trimming removed 6 bases from V and 1 base from J; junction bases left unmatched: 4. Germline V gene sequence: CDR1 MNHNY, CDR2 SVGAGI (reference sequence). The CDR3 is made up of 16 amino acids. This CDR3 is CASRNLAGGNTGELFF. The CDR3 DNA reads as TGTGCCAGCAGAAACCTAGCGGGAGGGAACACCGGGGAGCTGTTTTTT.

The rearrangement joins TRBV27 to TRBJ2-7; D is perhaps TRBD1 (5 bases). CDR3 length: 15 residues. The germline V gene encodes CDR1 MNHEY and CDR2 SMNVEV (reference sequence). Deletions cut 4 bases from V and 3 bases from J, with 16 bases between. The chain's CDR3 is CASSSARQYYYEQYF. The CDR3 nucleotides are TGTGCCAGCAGTTCGGCTAGACAGTACTACTACGAGCAGTACTTC.

The V and J genes are TRBV5-1 and TRBJ2-1; D remains unclear. CDR3 size: 13 residues. CDR1 and CDR2 from the germline V gene are SGHRS and YFSETQ. V lost 1 base and J lost 6, with 8 bases in between. DNA for the CDR3: TGCGCCAGCAGCTTGAATACAGCCAATGAGCAGTTCTTC. Encoded protein: CASSLNTANEQFF.

The gene calls are TRBV6-1 and TRBJ1-1; 7 nucleotides match TRBD1. There are 16 residues in the CDR3. The ends lost 3 bases at V and 1 base at J; junction bases unmatched: 8. CDR1 MNHNS and CDR2 SASEGT come from the germline V gene. The CDR3 DNA reads as TGTGCCAGCAGTGAGCCGGGACAGCTACCGAACACTGAAGCTTTCTTT. It specifies CASSEPGQLPNTEAFF.

This chain links TRBV2 with TRBJ1-2; 8 bases are a match to TRBD1. CDR3 length equals 13 residues. Germline CDR1 is SNHLY and CDR2 is FYNNEI. The V and J ends lost 7 bases and 8 bases, in that order; junction bases with no gene match: 9. The CDR3 bases are TGTGCCAGCATCACCGACAGGGGAAGAGGCTACACCTTC. This encodes CASITDRGRGYTF.

The chain has TRBV10-3 and TRBJ2-2; tentatively, D is TRBD1 (6 bases). Germline V CDR1 and CDR2: ENHRY, SYGVKD. V was clipped by 0 bases and J by 6 bases, with 14 bases between them. This CDR3 contains 16 residues. The CDR3 sequence: CAISESTTGRAGELFF. The CDR3 DNA reads TGTGCCATCAGTGAGTCGACGACAGGCCGCGCCGGGGAGCTGTTTTTT.

The chain recombines TRBV4-2 with TRBJ2-7; D may be TRBD1 or TRBD2 (5 bases each). Germline-derived CDR1 and CDR2 are LGHNA and YNFKEQ. This CDR3 has 13 amino acids. Trimming removed 3 bases at V and 1 base at J, with 7 bases between. The CDR3 reads CASSQRGSYEQYF. CDR3 in DNA: TGTGCCAGCAGCCAGAGGGGATCCTACGAGCAGTACTTC.

The sample holds one count of this clone. The chain links TRBV30 to TRBJ1-2, with D possibly TRBD1 on 6 matching bases. Per germline, CDR1 GTSNPN and CDR2 SVGIG (reference sequence). This CDR3 is 13 amino acids long. Trimming cost V 2 bases and J 3 bases, with 10 bases left between them. DNA for the CDR3: TGTGCCTGGAGTAAATGGACAGACTATGGCTACACCTTC. Its protein product is CAWSKWTDYGYTF.

CDR3 region: CASSPRDGSYEQYF. CDR3 nucleotides: TGTGCCAGCAGCCCACGGGACGGATCCTACGAGCAGTACTTC. V and J are TRBV9 and TRBJ2-7, with D possibly being TRBD1 or TRBD2 (5 bases each). Per the germline V gene, CDR1 is SGDLS and CDR2 is YYNGEE. The CDR3 loop spans 14 amino acids. Trimming shortened V by 4 bases and J by 1 base, and 12 bases separated the two germline ends. Full variable domain (rest looked up from reference TRBV9 and TRBJ2-7): DSGVTQTPKHLITATGQRVTLRCSPRSGDLSVYWYQQSLDQGLQFLIQYYNGEERAKGNILERFSAQQFPDLHSELNLSSLELGDSALYFCASSPRDGSYEQYFGPGTRLTVT.

The chain combines TRBV11-3 with TRBJ2-5; 7 positions agree with TRBD1. The V segment lost 3 bases and the J segment 3 bases; nucleotides outside the gene matches: 1. The CDR3 has 13 amino acids. Germline-derived CDR1 and CDR2 are SGHNT and YENEEA. The CDR3, as DNA: TGTGCCAGCAGCTTCGACAGGGAAGAGACCCAGTACTTC. Translation gives CASSFDREETQYF.